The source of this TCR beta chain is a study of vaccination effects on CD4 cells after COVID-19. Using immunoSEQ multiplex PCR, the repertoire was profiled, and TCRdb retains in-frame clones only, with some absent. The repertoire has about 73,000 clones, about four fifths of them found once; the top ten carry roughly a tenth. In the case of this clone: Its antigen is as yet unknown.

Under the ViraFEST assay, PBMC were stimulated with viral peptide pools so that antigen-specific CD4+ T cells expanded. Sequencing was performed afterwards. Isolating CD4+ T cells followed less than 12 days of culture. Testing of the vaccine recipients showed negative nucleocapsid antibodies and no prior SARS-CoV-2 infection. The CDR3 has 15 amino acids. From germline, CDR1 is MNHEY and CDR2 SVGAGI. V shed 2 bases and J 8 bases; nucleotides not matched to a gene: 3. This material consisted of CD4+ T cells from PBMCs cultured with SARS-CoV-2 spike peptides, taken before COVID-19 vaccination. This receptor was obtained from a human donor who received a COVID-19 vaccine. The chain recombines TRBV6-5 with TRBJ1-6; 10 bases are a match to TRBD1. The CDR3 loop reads CASSYGDRGDSPLHF. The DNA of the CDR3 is TGTGCCAGCAGTTACGGGGACAGGGGTGATTCACCCCTCCACTTT.